This T cell receptor beta chain came from a study of blood T cell repertoires in COVID-19. Turning to the study itself: There were acute and convalescent COVID-19 samples, and they came from the United States, Italy and Spain.

Per the original methods: Estimation of nucleated cell counts was performed using reference gene primer amplification. Repertoires were generated with immunoSEQ multiplex PCR, while TCRdb's copy carries only in-frame clones and drops some. D and trimming come from the DNA, and the V and J calls and clone size come from that table. The sample shows roughly 280,000 clones, around 89% of them seen only once. Enrolled through a virtual design, the participants were between roughly 18 and 90 years of age and came from 24 US areas. The CDR3 has 15 residues. The V and J ends lost 0 bases and 10 bases respectively, with 16 bases between them. The germline gives CDR1 MGHDK, CDR2 SYGVNS.

This sequence joins TRBV25-1 and TRBJ2-1; D may be TRBD2 (6 bases). The clonotype originates from a woman aged 30 to 39 with acute COVID-19. What was sequenced was PBMCs or T cells enriched from blood (not recorded which). CDR3 coding DNA: TGTGCCAGCAGTGAATATAGCGGCTTACGTAGGGAGCAGTTCTTC. This translates into CASSEYSGLRREQFF.